The rows below give T cell receptor beta chains drawn from one sample of a study of shared clonotypes between healthy human individuals. Using immunoSEQ multiplex PCR, the repertoire was profiled, and TCRdb retains in-frame clones only, with some absent. The sample lists 2 million to 3 million clones, roughly 93% occurring once. The sample consisted of naive CD4+ T cells from PBMCs. The source is a man aged 18 to 35 in good health. Some clones in this sample may be carry-over from other donors' samples. CDR3s leave out the opening cysteine and the closing phenylalanine or tryptophan.

v_gene	j_gene	CDR3aa
TRBV13	TRBJ1-4	ASRVTGGRAIATNEKLF
TRBV10-1	TRBJ2-1	ASSVSSGRANEQF
TRBV6-5	TRBJ2-7	ASSYGAPSSYEQY
TRBV2	TRBJ1-2	ASSVGQGTYGYT
TRBV5-4	TRBJ2-5	ASSSQGQETQY
TRBV18	TRBJ2-7	ASSPGTGRGYEQY
TRBV5-4	TRBJ2-7	ASSLGGASYEQY
TRBV28	TRBJ2-1	ASSQASGRNEQF
TRBV5-4	TRBJ2-2	ASSSTGNGELF
TRBV7-2	TRBJ2-7	ASKIRDNREQY
TRBV2	TRBJ1-1	ASKVDTGPNTEAF
TRBV10-3	TRBJ1-2	AIKNGAIFENYGYT
TRBV11-2	TRBJ2-7	ASSLNRVHEQY
TRBV5-1	TRBJ2-1	ASTGLADSYNEQF
TRBV7-9	TRBJ2-1	ASRSGGNNEQF
TRBV7-8	TRBJ1-2	ASSVFRDSYGYT
TRBV28	TRBJ2-2	ASSFVFQGTGELF
TRBV7-3	TRBJ2-7	ASSLGVEYEQY
TRBV18	TRBJ2-2	ASSPQAVGPTGELF
TRBV18	TRBJ1-2	ASSPQGPSSNYGYT
TRBV5-1	TRBJ2-5	ASSLGLAGPLGTQY
TRBV6-1	TRBJ1-1	ASSEQTLGVRSTEAF
TRBV19	TRBJ2-1	ASSMWASGRSYNEQF
TRBV5-1	TRBJ2-2	ASSHRIWDGRSGELF
TRBV6-1	TRBJ1-4	ASRRRGEGGKLF
TRBV6-5	TRBJ2-7	ASSYRAGAFHEQY
TRBV5-1	TRBJ1-2	ASSLGAFDRDYGYT
TRBV10-1	TRBJ2-1	ASRERETYNEQF
TRBV5-8	TRBJ2-5	ASSDGVRVAMETQY
TRBV2	-	ASTGGRDEQY
TRBV7-7	TRBJ2-7	ASSLAQGHEQY
TRBV7-9	TRBJ2-2	ASPGEVLNTGELF
TRBV27	TRBJ2-1	ASSPWTSGRNEQF
TRBV2	TRBJ2-3	AGRDRADTQY
TRBV7-8	TRBJ1-5	ASSDPGGFNQPQH
TRBV28	TRBJ1-5	ASRWDRETQPQH
TRBV4-2	TRBJ2-1	ASSRIPGQGYNEQF
TRBV27	TRBJ2-4	ASSFSAVGDIQY
TRBV5-1	TRBJ2-7	ASSNPIRANYEQY
TRBV28	TRBJ1-5	ASSPQTGTGGVQPQH
TRBV15	TRBJ1-3	ATSRDRVATIY
TRBV6-5	TRBJ2-1	ASSYSRSIRNEQF
TRBV5-1	TRBJ2-1	ASSPLAGGHYNEQF
TRBV7-8	TRBJ2-7	ASNQAGGPSYEQY
TRBV13	TRBJ2-5	ASSLGRKGETQY
TRBV5-4	TRBJ2-7	ASGSYQTGSNEQY
TRBV4-2	TRBJ2-7	ASSLGGTGGPYEQY
TRBV19	TRBJ1-1	ASSGRYTEAF
TRBV5-1	TRBJ2-2	ASSLGQFANTGELF
TRBV9	TRBJ2-1	ASSVGGVMASGLLSYNEQF
TRBV30	TRBJ1-1	AWNVAANTEAF
TRBV18	TRBJ2-7	ASSPQETSYEQY
TRBV4-1	TRBJ1-4	ASSQEGRQGTSREKLF
TRBV13	TRBJ1-1	ASSPDRGREAF
TRBV7-3	TRBJ1-1	ASSPPDRVVPEAF
TRBV6-1	TRBJ2-7	ASRGMREQY
TRBV6-5	TRBJ2-1	ASSYTSSGDNEQF
TRBV7-9	TRBJ1-2	ASSLLRGSSYGYT
TRBV28	TRBJ2-7	ASSPGRSATYEQY
TRBV5-1	TRBJ2-7	ASSLGVSGTYEQY